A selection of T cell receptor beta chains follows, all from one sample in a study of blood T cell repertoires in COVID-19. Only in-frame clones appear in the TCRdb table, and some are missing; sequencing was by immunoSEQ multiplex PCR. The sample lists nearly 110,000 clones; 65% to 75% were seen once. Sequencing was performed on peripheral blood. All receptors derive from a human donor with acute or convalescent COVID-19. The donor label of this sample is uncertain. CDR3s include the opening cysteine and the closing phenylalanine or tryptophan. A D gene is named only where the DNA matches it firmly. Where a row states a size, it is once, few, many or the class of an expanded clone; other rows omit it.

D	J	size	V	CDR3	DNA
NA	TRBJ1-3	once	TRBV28	CASTLSAGNTIYF	TGTGCCAGCACCCTCTCCGCTGGAAACACCATATATTTT
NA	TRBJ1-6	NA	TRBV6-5	CASSWQGLRSPLHF	TGTGCCAGCAGTTGGCAGGGATTGCGTTCACCCCTCCACTTT
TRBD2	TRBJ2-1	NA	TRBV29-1	CSVEESPAGAGQFF	TGCAGCGTTGAAGAGAGTCCAGCGGGGGCTGGGCAGTTCTTC
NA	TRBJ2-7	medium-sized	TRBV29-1	CSVALVVLGEQYF	TGCAGCGTTGCTCTAGTCGTCCTTGGCGAGCAGTACTTC
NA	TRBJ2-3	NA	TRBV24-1	CATSDFEGVYIPASTDTQYF	TGTGCCACCAGTGATTTCGAGGGGGTATACATCCCTGCATCCACAGATACGCAGTATTTT
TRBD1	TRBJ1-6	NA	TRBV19	CASRRDRENSPLHF	TGTGCCAGTAGACGGGACAGGGAAAATTCACCCCTCCACTTT
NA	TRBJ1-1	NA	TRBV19	CASSPLNTENTEAFF	TGTGCCAGTAGCCCACTTAATACAGAGAACACTGAAGCTTTCTTT
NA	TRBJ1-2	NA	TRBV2	CASSFTGLYGYTF	TGTGCCAGCAGTTTCACAGGGCTCTATGGCTACACCTTC
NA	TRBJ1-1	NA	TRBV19	CASSIGLRGFITEAFF	TGTGCCAGTAGTATAGGGTTGCGGGGTTTCATCACTGAAGCTTTCTTT
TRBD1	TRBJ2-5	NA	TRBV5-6	CASRRGRETQYF	TGTGCCAGCCGCAGGGGGCGGGAGACCCAGTACTTC
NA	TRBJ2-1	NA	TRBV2	CASERAHEQFF	TGTGCCAGTGAGAGGGCCCATGAGCAGTTCTTC
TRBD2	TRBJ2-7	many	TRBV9	CASSILAGGYEQYF	TGTGCCAGCAGCATCCTAGCGGGGGGCTACGAGCAGTACTTC
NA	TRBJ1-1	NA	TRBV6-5	CASSSAGVKAEAFF	TGTGCCAGCAGCAGCGCGGGGGTAAAGGCTGAAGCTTTCTTT
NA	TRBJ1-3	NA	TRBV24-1	CATSDFDSYSGNTIYF	TGTGCCACCAGTGATTTTGACAGCTACTCTGGAAACACCATATATTTT
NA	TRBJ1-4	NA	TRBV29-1	CSVGDSGNEKLFF	TGCAGCGTCGGGGACTCTGGTAATGAAAAACTGTTTTTT
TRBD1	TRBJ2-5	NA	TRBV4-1	CASSHLGTGTSETQYF	TGCGCCAGCAGCCACCTCGGGACAGGGACGTCGGAGACCCAGTACTTC
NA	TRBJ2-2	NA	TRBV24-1	CATSEASGGYTGELFF	TGTGCCACCAGTGAGGCGAGCGGCGGCTACACCGGGGAGCTGTTTTTT
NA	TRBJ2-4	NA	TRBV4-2	CASSERLRDRGAKNIQYF	TGTGCCAGCAGCGAAAGGCTGAGGGATAGAGGAGCCAAAAACATTCAGTACTTC
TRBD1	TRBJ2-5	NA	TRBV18	CASSPRRTGQETQYF	TGTGCCAGCTCACCACGCCGGACAGGCCAAGAGACCCAGTACTTC
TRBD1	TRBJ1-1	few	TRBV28	CASRRTGKNTEAFF	TGTGCCAGCAGACGGACAGGGAAGAACACTGAAGCTTTCTTT
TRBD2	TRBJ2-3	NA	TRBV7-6	CASSLRGGGLGDTQYF	TGTGCCAGCAGCTTACGGGGCGGGGGTTTAGGAGATACGCAGTATTTT
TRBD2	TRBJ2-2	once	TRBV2	CASSEEASGGRAGELFF	TGTGCCAGCAGTGAAGAGGCTAGCGGGGGGCGGGCCGGGGAGCTGTTTTTT
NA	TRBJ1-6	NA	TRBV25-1	CASSERGGSPLHF	TGTGCCAGCAGTGAGAGGGGGGGATCACCCCTCCACTTT
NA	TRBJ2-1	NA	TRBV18	CASSPPGQAGGAYNEQFF	TGTGCCAGCTCACCACCAGGTCAAGCGGGCGGCGCCTACAATGAGCAGTTCTTC
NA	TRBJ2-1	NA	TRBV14	CASSLLTGGPNEQFF	TGTGCCAGCAGCCTACTGACGGGGGGCCCAAATGAGCAGTTCTTC
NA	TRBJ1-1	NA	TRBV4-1	CASSLARYGTSEAFF	TGCGCCAGCAGCTTAGCCCGATATGGCACTTCTGAAGCTTTCTTT
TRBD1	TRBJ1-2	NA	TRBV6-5	CASSQLGDSLRNTF	TGTGCCAGCAGCCAACTCGGGGACAGTCTCCGAAACACCTTC
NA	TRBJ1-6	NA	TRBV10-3	CAISDPGVGSPLHF	TGTGCCATCAGTGATCCCGGGGTAGGCTCACCCCTCCACTTT
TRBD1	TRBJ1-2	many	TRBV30	CAWSVKSGRGHPGYTF	TGTGCCTGGAGTGTAAAAAGTGGCAGGGGGCATCCCGGCTACACCTTC
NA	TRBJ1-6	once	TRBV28	CASSSVVPPLHF	TGTGCCAGCAGCAGCGTCGTGCCACCCCTCCACTTT
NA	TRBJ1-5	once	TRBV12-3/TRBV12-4	CASSSGYQPQHF	TGTGCCAGCAGTTCAGGGTATCAGCCCCAGCATTTT
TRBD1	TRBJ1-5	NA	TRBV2	CASSEGSRTGVNQPQHF	TGTGCCAGCAGTGAAGGGTCGCGGACAGGGGTAAATCAGCCCCAGCATTTT
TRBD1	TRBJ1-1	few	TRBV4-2	CASSLGTGDTEAFF	TGTGCCAGCAGCCTTGGGACAGGGGACACTGAAGCTTTCTTT
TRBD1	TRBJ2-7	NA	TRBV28	CASSIGTGVREQYF	TGTGCCAGCAGTATTGGGACAGGGGTGCGCGAGCAGTACTTC
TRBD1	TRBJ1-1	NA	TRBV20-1	CSASAGGKDTEAFF	TGCAGTGCTAGTGCAGGGGGCAAAGACACTGAAGCTTTCTTT
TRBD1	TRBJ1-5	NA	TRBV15	CATSTPTGGINQPQHF	TGTGCCACCAGCACCCCGACAGGGGGCATAAATCAGCCCCAGCATTTT
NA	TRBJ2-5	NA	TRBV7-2	CASRWGGGGETQYF	TGTGCCAGCAGATGGGGGGGCGGAGGAGAGACCCAGTACTTC
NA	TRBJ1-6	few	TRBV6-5	CASRGFAYNSPLHF	TGTGCCAGCCGGGGTTTTGCCTATAATTCACCCCTCCACTTT
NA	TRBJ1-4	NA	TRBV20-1	CSARAEKLFF	TGCAGTGCTAGAGCCGAAAAACTGTTTTTC
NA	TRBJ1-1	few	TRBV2	CASSAQGVRAEAFF	TGTGCCAGCAGCGCCCAGGGTGTACGCGCTGAAGCTTTCTTT
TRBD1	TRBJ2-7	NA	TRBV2	CASRKDRNSYEQYF	TGTGCCAGCAGAAAGGACAGGAACTCCTACGAGCAGTACTTC
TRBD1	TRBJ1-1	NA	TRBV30	CAWNPDRGTNTEAFF	TGTGCCTGGAACCCGGACAGGGGAACGAACACTGAAGCTTTCTTT
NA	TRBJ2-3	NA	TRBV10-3	CAISEGAGPPSDTQYF	TGTGCCATCAGTGAGGGTGCGGGACCACCATCGGATACGCAGTATTTT
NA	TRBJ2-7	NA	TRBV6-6	CASRDSLPEQYF	TGTGCCAGCCGGGACTCCCTGCCGGAGCAGTACTTC
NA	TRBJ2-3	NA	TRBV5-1	CASSDGWGTDTQYF	TGCGCCAGCAGCGACGGGTGGGGCACAGATACGCAGTATTTT
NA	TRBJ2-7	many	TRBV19	CASSLTGISYEQYF	TGTGCCAGTAGCCTAACAGGGATCTCCTACGAGCAGTACTTC
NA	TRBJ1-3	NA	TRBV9	CASSQGFSGNTIYF	TGTGCCAGCAGTCAGGGGTTCTCTGGAAACACCATATATTTT
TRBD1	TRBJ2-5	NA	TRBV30	CAWSTGQPGETQYF	TGTGCCTGGAGCACGGGACAGCCGGGAGAGACCCAGTACTTC
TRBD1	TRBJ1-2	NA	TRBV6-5	CASEQGASYGYTF	TGTGCCAGCGAGCAGGGGGCCAGCTATGGCTACACCTTC
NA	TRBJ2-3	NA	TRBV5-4	CASSKGGPGDTDTQYF	TGTGCCAGCAGCAAGGGGGGGCCAGGAGACACAGATACGCAGTATTTT
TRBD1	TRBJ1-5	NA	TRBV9	CASSAGQSNQPQHF	TGTGCCAGCAGCGCGGGACAGAGCAATCAGCCCCAGCATTTT
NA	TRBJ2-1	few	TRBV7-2	CASSLDGDSREQFF	TGTGCCAGCAGCTTAGATGGGGACTCGCGTGAGCAGTTCTTC
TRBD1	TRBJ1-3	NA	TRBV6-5	CASSRTGAGNTIYF	TGTGCCAGCAGTCGGACAGGGGCCGGAAACACCATATATTTT
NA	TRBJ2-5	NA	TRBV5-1	CASMRDQETQYF	TGCGCCAGCATGCGAGACCAAGAGACCCAGTACTTC